The 24 T cell receptor beta chains listed next were all sequenced from one sample in a study of PD-1 blockade in classical Hodgkin lymphoma (dated by TCRdb to the early 2020s). To prepare the library, the immunoSEQ multiplex PCR assay was applied. Sourced from immuneACCESS, this table was stored by TCRdb with only in-frame sequences that have V and J called. A share of the clones is absent; for the studies checked, an unresolved V gene accounts for under half, and the remainder has no known explanation. The sample table records over 20,000 clones; about 70% of these occur just once. 25% to 30% of the sample is held by the ten biggest clonotypes. This specimen's time point label, interpreted: cycle 4 day 1 (C4D1), after five to seven weeks of nivolumab. Every trial patient had relapsed following autologous stem cell transplantation, and prior brentuximab vedotin exposure was what differed among cohorts A, B and C.

The sample in question was peripheral blood mononuclear cells (PBMCs), obtained before the fourth cycle of nivolumab. These receptors came from a human donor with classical Hodgkin lymphoma.

This clone was picked up one time. The chain is built from TRBV19 and TRBJ1-3; 7 bases are shared with TRBD1. V shed 8 bases, J shed 4 bases, and the junction held 5 bases outside the gene matches. Germline loops: CDR1 LNHDA, CDR2 SQIVND (reference sequence). The CDR3 is 13 amino acids. The CDR3, as DNA: TGTGCCAGTGATAACAGGGGCGGAAACACCATATATTTT. Translating it yields CASDNRGGNTIYF.

V is TRBV7-2 and J is TRBJ2-1; either TRBD1 or TRBD2 may supply D (6 bases each). The CDR3 loop spans 13 amino acids. V lost 1 base to trimming and J lost 14 bases, with 15 bases between them. The germline V gene encodes CDR1 SGHTA and CDR2 FQGNSA. The CDR3: CASSLGGLRGKFF. The CDR3, as DNA: TGTGCCAGCAGCTTAGGGGGACTTAGGGGGAAGTTCTTC.

The CDR3 loop is CASSFPFSRGQVLTF. The CDR3 bases are TGTGCCAGCAGCTTCCCCTTCTCCAGGGGTCAAGTCCTGACTTTC. The chain couples TRBV5-5 to TRBJ2-6, with TRBD1 as a possible D gene (6 bases). This CDR3 region has 15 residues. Germline V gives CDR1 SGHKS, CDR2 YYEKEE (reference sequence). V lost 2 bases and J lost 13, with 19 bases in between.

V usage is TRBV7-8 and J usage is TRBJ2-7, with D hard to call. CDR1 is SGHVS, CDR2 FQNEAQ, per germline. The CDR3 loop spans 16 amino acids. V lost 1 base and J lost 4, with 17 bases in between. The CDR3 DNA follows: TGTGCCAGCAGCTTAGTGGCTTGGTCCTCACCATACGAGCAGTACTTC. Translating gives CASSLVAWSSPYEQYF. The entire variable domain, with the rest obtained from reference TRBV7-8 and TRBJ2-7, is as follows: GAGVSQSPRYKVAKRGQDVALRCDPISGHVSLFWYQQALGQGPEFLTYFQNEAQLDKSGLPSDRFFAERPEGSVSTLKIQRTQQEDSAVYLCASSLVAWSSPYEQYFGPGTRLTVT.

The CDR3 reads CATRDSLAGNTIYF. For the CDR3, the DNA is TGTGCCACCCGGGACAGCCTCGCTGGAAACACCATATATTTT. V and J are TRBV28 and TRBJ1-3; 7 nucleotides align to TRBD1. The germline gives CDR1 MDHEN, CDR2 SYDVKM. V shed 10 bases, J shed 2 bases, and the junction held 8 bases outside the gene matches. The CDR3 is 14 residues long.

The rearrangement joins TRBV6-6 to TRBJ1-3; D not resolved. CDR1 and CDR2 (germline): MNHNY, SVGAGI (reference sequence). Trimming pared 7 bases from V and 8 bases from J, leaving 21 bases between. The CDR3 extends over 15 amino acids. The CDR3 DNA reads TGTGCCAGCACCCAACGCCGGGCCGGAGAGGACACCATATATTTT. The encoded protein is CASTQRRAGEDTIYF.

This clone was seen a handful of times. The V call is TRBV28, the J call TRBJ1-5; D not resolved. Trimming took 2 bases from V and 2 from J, leaving 10 bases between them. This CDR3 has 15 amino acids. Germline loops: CDR1 MDHEN, CDR2 SYDVKM. DNA of the CDR3: TGTGCCAGCAGTTTAGCCAGGAGGCGCAATCAGCCCCAGCATTTT. Translated, it gives CASSLARRRNQPQHF.

The chain couples TRBV2 to TRBJ2-7; D gene uncertain. Germline V gene sequence: CDR1 SNHLY, CDR2 FYNNEI. V was shortened by 6 bases and J by 3 bases, with 15 bases between the two germline ends. The CDR3 is 14 amino acids. The CDR3 protein is CASRTGGGVYEQYF. The CDR3 coding sequence is TGTGCCAGCAGAACGGGCGGTGGGGTCTACGAGCAGTACTTC.

This clone has a single count. The rearrangement uses TRBV6-4 and TRBJ2-7; the match to TRBD1 covers 8 bases. This CDR3 region has 16 residues. CDR1 and CDR2 from the germline V gene are MRHNA and SNTAGT. V shed 0 bases, J shed 5 bases, and the junction held 9 bases outside the gene matches. The CDR3 sequence: CASSDSPATGDNEQYF. The CDR3 bases are TGTGCCAGCAGTGACTCCCCCGCGACAGGGGATAACGAGCAGTACTTC.

The J gene is TRBJ2-6, the V gene TRBV19; no reliable D call. V was clipped by 0 bases and J by 0 bases, with 6 bases between them. In germline, CDR1 is LNHDA, CDR2 SQIVND (reference sequence). This CDR3 comprises 16 residues. In DNA, the CDR3 is TGTGCCAGTAGTATAGACGGAAACTCTGGGGCCAACGTCCTGACTTTC. Translation: CASSIDGNSGANVLTF.

V usage is TRBV28 and J usage is TRBJ1-1, with 10 positions matching TRBD1. The CDR3 has 18 amino acids. The V segment lost 5 bases and the J segment 1 base; nucleotides outside the gene matches: 13. Per the germline V gene, CDR1 is MDHEN and CDR2 is SYDVKM. CDR3 region: CASSLFDRQGAENTEAFF. CDR3 DNA: TGTGCCAGCAGTCTCTTCGACCGACAGGGGGCCGAGAACACTGAAGCTTTCTTT.

The rearrangement uses TRBV6-1 and TRBJ2-5; 11 bases agree with TRBD1. The tail of the sequence fits TRBJ2-7 better, so the J call may be wrong. The length of the CDR3 is 15 residues. Germline CDR1 and CDR2: MNHNS and SASEGT. CDR3 in amino acids: CASSEDGTGGYEQYF. The CDR3 DNA follows: TGTGCCAGCAGTGAAGACGGGACAGGGGGCTACGAGCAGTACTTC.

The chain recombines TRBV5-4 with TRBJ2-1; TRBD2 matches at 11 bases. CDR3 length: 15 amino acids. Per the germline V gene, CDR1 is SGHNT and CDR2 is YYREEE (reference sequence). With V trimmed by 6 bases and J by 7 bases, 9 bases remained unmatched. The CDR3 nucleotides are TGTGCCAGCACGTTAGCGGGGGGGCTTAGGAATGAGCAGTTCTTC. This sequence encodes CASTLAGGLRNEQFF.

The gene calls are TRBV4-1 and TRBJ1-5; D remains unclear. The germline CDR1 and CDR2 sequences are MGHRA and YSYEKL. V was shortened by 1 base and J by 0 bases, with 10 bases between the two germline ends. The CDR3 sequence is 16 residues long. CDR3: CASSQVDLGSNQPQHF. The CDR3 nucleotides are TGCGCCAGCAGCCAAGTAGACCTCGGTAGCAATCAGCCCCAGCATTTT.

J is TRBJ2-1 and V is TRBV6-5, with 10 bases that match TRBD2. Germline lookup yields CDR1 MNHEY and CDR2 SVGAGI. With V trimmed by 7 bases and J by 7 bases, 4 bases remained unmatched. The CDR3 has 13 residues. DNA of the CDR3: TGTGCCAGCATGCGAGCGGGGGGGAATGAGCAGTTCTTC. This sequence encodes CASMRAGGNEQFF.

The CDR3 protein is CASSSIDRDSSPLHF. In nucleotides, the CDR3 is TGTGCCAGCAGTTCCATAGACAGGGATTCATCACCCCTCCACTTT. The chain employs TRBV28 and TRBJ1-6, with TRBD1 matching 7 bases. Germline CDR1 and CDR2: MDHEN and SYDVKM. Trimming cost V 4 bases and J 10 bases; bases outside gene matches: 10. CDR3 length: 15 amino acids.

CDR3 residues: CASSERGANNEQFF. CDR3 sequence (DNA): TGTGCCAGCAGTGAGCGGGGGGCGAACAATGAGCAGTTCTTC. The V gene is TRBV11-3, the J gene TRBJ2-1, with 9 positions matching TRBD2. This CDR3 spans 14 amino acids. In germline, CDR1 is SGHNT, CDR2 YENEEA. V trimming: 6 bases; J trimming: 5 bases; junction bases outside the gene matches: 5.

This clone was picked up a small number of times. V usage is TRBV7-2 and J usage is TRBJ2-3; 13 bases line up with TRBD2. From germline, CDR1 is SGHTA and CDR2 FQGNSA. Trimming cost V 5 bases and J 4 bases; bases outside gene matches: 9. The CDR3 extends over 17 amino acids. CDR3 residues: CASSPDGTSGVSDTQYF. CDR3 bases: TGTGCCAGCAGCCCAGACGGGACTAGCGGGGTTTCAGATACGCAGTATTTT.

The chain links TRBV12-5 to TRBJ2-7; 7 bases fit TRBD2. J lost 3 bases, V lost 2 bases, and 7 bases had no gene match. Germline assignment: CDR1 LGHNT and CDR2 FRNRAP. This CDR3 has 15 residues. The CDR3 nucleotides read TGTGCTAGTGGTTTGTGCCGGGGGGACCACTACGAGCAGTACTTC. Its translation: CASGLCRGDHYEQYF.

The rearrangement joins TRBV10-3 to TRBJ1-5; 8 nucleotides match TRBD1. The CDR3 totals 15 residues. In germline, CDR1 is ENHRY, CDR2 SYGVKD. Trimming at V came to 2 bases and at J to 9 bases, leaving 9 bases not matched to a gene. For the CDR3, the DNA is TGTGCCATCAGTGAGCAGGGGGCCGTTCCTCGGCCCCAGCATTTT. Amino acids: CAISEQGAVPRPQHF.

The V and J genes are TRBV11-2 and TRBJ1-1, with a tentative D call TRBD1 (6 bases). The V end lost 4 bases, the J end lost 4 bases, and 13 bases lay between the germline ends. Germline CDR1 reads SGHAT; CDR2 reads FQNNGV. The CDR3 contains 14 residues. DNA for the CDR3: TGTGCCAGCAGCTACAGGGAGTTTGGCACTGAAGCTTTCTTT. This gives the protein CASSYREFGTEAFF.

The chain employs TRBV30 and TRBJ2-1, with a possible D match to TRBD1 (6 bases). The CDR3 extends over 13 amino acids. V dropped 8 bases and J dropped 4 bases, with 15 bases sitting between them. CDR1 and CDR2 from the germline V gene are GTSNPN and SVGIG (reference sequence). CDR3 protein: CAACWGLYNEQFF. CDR3 sequence (DNA): TGTGCCGCCTGCTGGGGGCTTTACAATGAGCAGTTCTTC.

The V gene is TRBV5-4, the J gene TRBJ1-6, with 8 bases fitting TRBD1. Looked up from germline, CDR1 is SGHNT and CDR2 is YYREEE (reference sequence). The CDR3 contains 15 residues. With V trimmed by 4 bases and J by 5 bases, 5 bases remained unmatched. The CDR3 DNA follows: TGTGCCAGCAGCATTCGGACAGGGAATAATTCACCCCTCCACTTT. Residues: CASSIRTGNNSPLHF.

This clone was recorded only once. V and J are TRBV5-1 and TRBJ2-5; D unresolved. The CDR3 sequence is 14 residues long. Trimming left V 4 bases short and J 1 base short, with 11 bases between. From germline, CDR1 is SGHRS and CDR2 YFSETQ. The DNA of the CDR3 is TGCGCCAGCAGCCCGACCCCCGCCCAAGAGACCCAGTACTTC. Translated: CASSPTPAQETQYF.